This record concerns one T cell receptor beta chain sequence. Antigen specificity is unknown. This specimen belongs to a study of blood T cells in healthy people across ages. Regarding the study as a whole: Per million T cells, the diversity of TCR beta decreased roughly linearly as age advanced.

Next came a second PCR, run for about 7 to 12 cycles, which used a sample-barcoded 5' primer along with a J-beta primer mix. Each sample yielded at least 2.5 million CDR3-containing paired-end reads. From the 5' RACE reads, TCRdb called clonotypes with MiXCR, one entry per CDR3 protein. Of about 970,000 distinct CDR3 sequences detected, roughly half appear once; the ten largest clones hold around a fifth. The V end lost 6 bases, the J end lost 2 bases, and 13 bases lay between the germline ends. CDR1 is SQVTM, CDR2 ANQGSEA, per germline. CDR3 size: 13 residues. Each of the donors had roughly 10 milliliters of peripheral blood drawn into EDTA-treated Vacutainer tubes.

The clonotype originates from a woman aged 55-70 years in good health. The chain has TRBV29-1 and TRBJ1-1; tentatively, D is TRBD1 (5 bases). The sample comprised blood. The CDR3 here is CSVRQSSNTEAFF. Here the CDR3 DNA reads TGCAGCGTCCGACAGTCTAGCAACACTGAAGCTTTCTTT. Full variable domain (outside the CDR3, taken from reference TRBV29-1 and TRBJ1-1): SAVISQKPSRDICQRGTSLTIQCQVDSQVTMMFWYRQQPGQSLTLIATANQGSEATYESGFVIDKFPISRPNLTFSTLTVSNMSPEDSSIYLCSVRQSSNTEAFFGQGTRLTVV.